Listed below are T cell receptor beta chains from one sample, sequenced in a study of blood T cell repertoires in COVID-19. Profiled with immunoSEQ multiplex PCR; TCRdb holds only in-frame clones, not every one. The data hold some 150,000 clones, with 80% observed a single time. What was sequenced was peripheral blood. These receptors were taken from a man aged 55 to 70 with acute or convalescent COVID-19. The CDR3 runs from the conserved cysteine through the conserved F or W. The order of the fields is J gene, D gene, V gene, clone size, CDR3 protein, CDR3 DNA. The D gene is left open where the match is weak. Rows give clone size only sometimes, using once, few, many, or a class for an expanded clone.

TRBJ1-1	NA	TRBV30	NA	CAWSSGGSQREAFF	TGTGCCTGGAGTAGTGGAGGCTCCCAACGGGAAGCTTTCTTT
TRBJ2-7	TRBD1	TRBV5-4	few	CASSSNAGTAYEQYF	TGTGCCAGCAGCTCTAATGCCGGGACAGCATACGAGCAGTACTTC
TRBJ1-2	TRBD1	TRBV12-5	NA	CASGSNNDRAHGYTF	TGTGCTAGTGGTTCGAACAATGACAGGGCCCATGGCTACACCTTC
TRBJ2-3	TRBD2	TRBV3-1/TRBV3-2	NA	CASSQDSFVAGETDTQYF	TGTGCCAGCAGCCAAGATTCCTTCGTAGCGGGAGAGACAGATACGCAGTATTTT
TRBJ1-1	TRBD1	TRBV11-2	once	CASSSSDRGNTEAFF	TGTGCCAGCAGCTCCTCGGACAGGGGGAACACTGAAGCTTTCTTT
TRBJ1-6	TRBD1	TRBV5-6	NA	CASSLATGGNSPLHF	TGTGCCAGCAGCTTGGCGACAGGGGGGAATTCACCCCTCCACTTT
TRBJ1-1	NA	TRBV7-9	NA	CASSLDRGTEAFF	TGTGCCAGCAGCTTAGATCGGGGGACTGAAGCTTTCTTT
TRBJ2-5	NA	TRBV5-6	NA	CASSSTLEETQYF	TGTGCCAGCAGCTCGACATTGGAAGAGACCCAGTACTTC
TRBJ2-5	NA	TRBV29-1	NA	CSVTQETQYF	TGCAGCGTTACACAAGAGACCCAGTACTTC
TRBJ1-2	NA	TRBV10-3	NA	CAISEQSNYGYTF	TGTGCCATCAGTGAACAGTCCAACTATGGCTACACCTTC
TRBJ1-1	TRBD1	TRBV4-1	NA	CASSPSDRSPEAFF	TGCGCCAGCAGCCCTTCGGACAGGAGTCCTGAAGCTTTCTTT
TRBJ1-2	NA	TRBV27	NA	CASSLQEGYGYTF	TGTGCCAGCAGTTTACAGGAGGGGTATGGCTACACCTTC
TRBJ2-1	TRBD2	TRBV2	NA	CASREKTSGGSQFF	TGTGCCAGCAGAGAAAAGACTAGCGGGGGTTCGCAGTTCTTC
TRBJ2-3	TRBD2	TRBV28	NA	CASRGLAVGDTQYF	TGTGCCAGCAGGGGGCTAGCGGTCGGTGATACGCAGTATTTT
TRBJ1-1	NA	TRBV29-1	NA	CSVRINRRNTEAFF	TGCAGCGTCAGGATTAACCGTAGGAACACTGAAGCTTTCTTT
TRBJ2-1	TRBD2	TRBV5-1	NA	CASSWDPRGLAGDNEQFF	TGCGCCAGCAGCTGGGATCCTAGAGGCCTAGCGGGAGACAATGAGCAGTTCTTC
TRBJ1-3	NA	TRBV3-1/TRBV3-2	NA	CASSQATQGRHTIYF	TGTGCCAGCAGCCAAGCGACCCAGGGGCGGCACACCATATATTTT
TRBJ1-2	NA	TRBV4-1	few	CASSQAAREVGYTF	TGCGCCAGCAGCCAAGCAGCCAGGGAGGTTGGCTACACCTTC
TRBJ1-2	NA	TRBV28	NA	CASSTFGGGSYGYTF	TGTGCCAGCAGCACCTTCGGGGGGGGAAGCTATGGCTACACCTTC
TRBJ2-3	TRBD2	TRBV18	NA	CASSPPGLAGTDTQYF	TGTGCCAGCTCTCCACCGGGACTAGCTGGCACAGATACGCAGTATTTT
TRBJ1-2	TRBD1	TRBV7-2	NA	CASSLGGTGFYGYTF	TGTGCCAGCAGCCTGGGGGGGACAGGGTTCTATGGCTACACCTTC
TRBJ1-1	NA	TRBV6-5	NA	CASSSQLNTEAFF	TGTGCCAGCAGTTCACAGCTGAACACTGAAGCTTTCTTT
TRBJ2-3	TRBD2	TRBV27	NA	CASSFVRQASLGLAGYRGTDTQYF	TGTGCCAGCAGTTTCGTTAGACAGGCCTCACTGGGGCTAGCGGGATACAGGGGCACAGATACGCAGTATTTT
TRBJ2-5	TRBD1	TRBV2	NA	CASSPRTGSDATQYF	TGTGCCAGCAGTCCGAGGACAGGGTCCGATGCGACCCAGTACTTC